A selection of T cell receptor beta chains follows, all from one sample in a study of cytomegalovirus exposure and HLA in healthy donors. TCRdb's table, derived via immunoSEQ multiplex PCR, lists solely in-frame clones and lacks some. The table has approximately 150,000 clones, roughly 85% seen once. The sample comprised PBMCs. Source of these receptors: a man in his forties in good health and CMV-seronegative. Both conserved end residues are part of each CDR3. Each record gives: CDR3 length, J gene, clone size, D gene, V gene, CDR3 protein, CDR3 DNA. D genes are given only for firm matches. A clone size is listed for some rows: how often the clone was seen (once, few, many), or a class if it is expanded.

15 | TRBJ1-2 | few | TRBD1 | TRBV2 | CASSARTGSNYGYTF | TGTGCCAGCAGTGCGAGGACAGGGTCAAACTATGGCTACACCTTC
14 | TRBJ1-3 | . | . | TRBV28 | CASSSLGYGNTIYF | TGTGCCAGCAGTTCTCTAGGTTATGGAAACACCATATATTTT
14 | TRBJ2-7 | . | . | TRBV30 | CAWSVGDWGGEQYF | TGTGCCTGGAGTGTAGGGGACTGGGGAGGCGAGCAGTACTTC
16 | TRBJ1-5 | . | TRBD1 | TRBV2 | CASSELGGQAGQPQHF | TGTGCCAGCAGTGAATTGGGGGGACAGGCGGGCCAGCCCCAGCATTTT
16 | TRBJ2-5 | . | TRBD1 | TRBV27 | CASSLGAWTGAETQYF | TGTGCCAGCAGCCTCGGTGCTTGGACAGGGGCGGAGACCCAGTACTTC
16 | TRBJ1-2 | . | TRBD1 | TRBV10-1 | CASSAGTVPRWDGYTF | TGCGCCAGCAGTGCCGGGACAGTCCCAAGGTGGGATGGCTACACCTTC
12 | TRBJ1-5 | few | . | TRBV7-9 | CASSLARGLQHF | TGTGCCAGCAGCTTAGCGCGGGGCCTACAGCATTTT
15 | TRBJ2-3 | few | . | TRBV5-6 | CASSLEARSTDTQYF | TGTGCCAGCAGCTTGGAGGCTAGAAGCACAGATACGCAGTATTTT
15 | TRBJ2-1 | . | TRBD2 | TRBV19 | CASSYPGLASDEQFF | TGTGCCAGTAGTTACCCGGGACTAGCAAGCGATGAGCAGTTCTTC
18 | TRBJ2-2 | . | TRBD2 | TRBV5-1 | CASSLGQAGYRNTGELFF | TGCGCCAGCAGCTTGGGTCAAGCGGGGTACCGGAACACCGGGGAGCTGTTTTTT
15 | TRBJ2-7 | . | . | TRBV27 | CASSFKQGGPYEQYF | TGTGCCAGCAGTTTCAAACAGGGGGGGCCCTACGAGCAGTACTTC
14 | TRBJ2-1 | few | TRBD1 | TRBV2 | CASTAIGTDNEQFF | TGTGCCAGCACAGCAATAGGGACAGACAATGAGCAGTTCTTC
13 | TRBJ1-5 | few | . | TRBV9 | CASSVHGDQPQHF | TGTGCCAGCAGCGTCCACGGGGATCAGCCCCAGCATTTT
15 | TRBJ2-3 | . | . | TRBV5-5 | CASTTERGMTDTQYF | TGTGCCAGCACCACAGAGCGCGGGATGACAGATACGCAGTATTTT
16 | TRBJ2-7 | . | . | TRBV21-1 | CASPKVAASDPYEQYF | TGTGCCAGCCCCAAAGTTGCGGCGAGCGACCCCTACGAGCAGTACTTC